At least ten counts were recorded for the clone carrying this T cell receptor beta chain. Antigen unknown. The authors used Ficoll-Paque density gradient centrifugation to separate PBMCs. The input was around 9 ml of fresh peripheral blood. Amplification of TCR beta CDR3 regions used RNA transcripts. Amplification began with first-round RT-PCR using HTBI primers, then second-round multiplex PCR was performed. TCRdb reanalysed the multiplex PCR reads using MiXCR and keeps one entry per CDR3 protein. The table includes under 60,000 distinct CDR3 sequences, roughly half detected once. This specimen comes from a study of Graves' ophthalmopathy and Graves' hyperthyroidism. Study-level findings and limits: Ophthalmopathy versus stable hyperthyroidism: 13-signature model gave about 87% sensitivity, 75% to 83% specificity.

Sequencing was carried out using peripheral blood. The TCR comes from an adult woman with Graves' ophthalmopathy.

The CDR3 DNA sequence: TGTGCCAGCAGTGTGAGGACTAGTGGCACAGATACGCAGTATTTT. It yields the protein CASSVRTSGTDTQYF. The gene calls are TRBV6-4 and TRBJ2-3, with TRBD2 matching over 7 bases. Germline CDR1 and CDR2: MRHNA and SNTAGT. The CDR3 length is 15 residues. After removal of 4 bases from V and 1 base from J, the junction contained 5 bases not matched to a gene.